This T cell receptor (beta chain) was sequenced for a study of T cell changes during pregnancy in multiple sclerosis. Sequencing was performed with immunoSEQ multiplex PCR; in TCRdb, only in-frame clones are kept and a portion is missing. The sample contains over 85,000 clones, just over 90% of which appear only once. The germline V and J ends were trimmed by 6 bases and 3 bases, with 18 bases remaining between them. This CDR3 contains 16 residues. Germline V gene sequence: CDR1 MNHNY, CDR2 SVGAGI (reference sequence). The clonotype comes from a female donor in good health, enrolled as a control in a pregnancy study. The sequenced sample was peripheral blood, obtained in the second trimester of pregnancy. The V and J genes are TRBV6-6 and TRBJ1-5; D is perhaps TRBD1 (5 bases). DNA of the CDR3: TGTGCCAGCAGCCCTCCGGGGGTCGGTGTCAATCAGCCCCAGCATTTT. Amino acids: CASSPPGVGVNQPQHF.